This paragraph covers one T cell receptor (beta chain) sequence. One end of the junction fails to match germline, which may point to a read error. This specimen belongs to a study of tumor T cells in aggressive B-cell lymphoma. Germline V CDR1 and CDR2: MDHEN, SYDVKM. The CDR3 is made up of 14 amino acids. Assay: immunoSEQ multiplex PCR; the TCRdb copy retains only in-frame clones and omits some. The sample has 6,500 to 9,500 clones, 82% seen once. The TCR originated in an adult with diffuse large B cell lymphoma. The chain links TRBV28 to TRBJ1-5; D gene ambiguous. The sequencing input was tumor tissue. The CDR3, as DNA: TGTGCCAGCAGGAAAACCGTTAGCAATCAGCTCCAGCATTTT. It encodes CASRKTVSNQLQHF.